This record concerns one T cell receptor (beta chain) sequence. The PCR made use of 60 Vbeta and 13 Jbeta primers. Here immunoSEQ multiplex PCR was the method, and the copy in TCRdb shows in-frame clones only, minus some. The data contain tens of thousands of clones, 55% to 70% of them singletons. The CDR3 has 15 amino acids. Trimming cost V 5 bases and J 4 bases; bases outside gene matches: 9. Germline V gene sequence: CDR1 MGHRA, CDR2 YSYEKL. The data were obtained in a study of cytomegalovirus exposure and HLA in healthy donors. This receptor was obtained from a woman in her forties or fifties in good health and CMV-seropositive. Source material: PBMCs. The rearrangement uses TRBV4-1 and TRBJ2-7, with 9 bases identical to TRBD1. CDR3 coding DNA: TGCGCCAGCAGCGTGGGGACAGGGTCCTCTTACGAGCAGTACTTC. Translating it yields CASSVGTGSSYEQYF.